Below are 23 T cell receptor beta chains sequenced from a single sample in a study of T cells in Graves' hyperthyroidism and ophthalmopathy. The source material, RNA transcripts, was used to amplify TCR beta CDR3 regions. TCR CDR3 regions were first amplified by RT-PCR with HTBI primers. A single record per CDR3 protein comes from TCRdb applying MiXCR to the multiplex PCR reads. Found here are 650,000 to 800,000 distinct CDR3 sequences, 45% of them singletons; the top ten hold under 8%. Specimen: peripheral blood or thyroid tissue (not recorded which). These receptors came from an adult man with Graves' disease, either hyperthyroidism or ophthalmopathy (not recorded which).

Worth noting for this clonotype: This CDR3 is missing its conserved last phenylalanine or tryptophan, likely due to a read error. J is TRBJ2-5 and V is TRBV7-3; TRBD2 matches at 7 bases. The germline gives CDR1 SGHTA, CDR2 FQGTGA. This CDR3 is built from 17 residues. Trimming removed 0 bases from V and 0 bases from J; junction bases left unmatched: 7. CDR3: CASSLTAGTVNQETQYI. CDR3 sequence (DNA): TGTGCCAGCAGCTTAACAGCGGGAACAGTAAACCAAGAGACCCAGTACATC.

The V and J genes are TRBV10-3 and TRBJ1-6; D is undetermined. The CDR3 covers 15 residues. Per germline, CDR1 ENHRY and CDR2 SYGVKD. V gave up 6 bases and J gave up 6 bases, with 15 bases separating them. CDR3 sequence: CAISVLWSPNSPLHF. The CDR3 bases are TGTGCCATCAGCGTTCTCTGGAGCCCTAATTCACCCCTCCACTTT.

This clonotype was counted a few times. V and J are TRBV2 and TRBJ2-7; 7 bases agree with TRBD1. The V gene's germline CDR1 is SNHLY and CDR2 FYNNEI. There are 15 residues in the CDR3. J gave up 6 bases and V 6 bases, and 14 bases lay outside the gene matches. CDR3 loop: CASRPNTGDFSEQYF. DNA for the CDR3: TGTGCCAGCAGACCAAACACAGGGGATTTCTCCGAGCAGTACTTC.

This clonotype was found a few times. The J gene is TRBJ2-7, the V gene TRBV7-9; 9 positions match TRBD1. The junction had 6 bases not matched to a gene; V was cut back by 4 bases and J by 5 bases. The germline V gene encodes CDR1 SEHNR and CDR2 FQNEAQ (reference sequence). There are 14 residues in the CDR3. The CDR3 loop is CASSYRDRVHEQYF. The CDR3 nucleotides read TGTGCCAGCAGCTACCGGGACAGGGTCCACGAGCAGTACTTC.

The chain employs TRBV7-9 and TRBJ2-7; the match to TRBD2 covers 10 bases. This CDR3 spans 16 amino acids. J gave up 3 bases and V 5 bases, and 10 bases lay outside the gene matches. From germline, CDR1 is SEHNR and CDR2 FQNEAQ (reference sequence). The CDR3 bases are TGTGCCAGCAGCGCCGGGACTAGCGTGACGGACTACGAGCAGTACTTC. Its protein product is CASSAGTSVTDYEQYF.

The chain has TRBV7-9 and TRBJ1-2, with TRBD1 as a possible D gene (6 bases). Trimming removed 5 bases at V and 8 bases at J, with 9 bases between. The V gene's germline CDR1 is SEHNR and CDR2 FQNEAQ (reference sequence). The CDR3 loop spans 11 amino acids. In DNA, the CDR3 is TGTGCCAGCAGCCGAGGACAGGGCTACACCTTC. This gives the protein CASSRGQGYTF.

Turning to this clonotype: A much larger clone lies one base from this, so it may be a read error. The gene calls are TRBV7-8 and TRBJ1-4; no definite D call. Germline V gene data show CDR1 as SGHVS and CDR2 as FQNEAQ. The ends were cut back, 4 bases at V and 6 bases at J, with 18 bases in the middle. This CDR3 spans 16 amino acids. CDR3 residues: CASSSAAEGSDEKLFF. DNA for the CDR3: TGTGCCAGCAGCTCAGCCGCGGAGGGCTCCGATGAAAAACTGTTTTTT.

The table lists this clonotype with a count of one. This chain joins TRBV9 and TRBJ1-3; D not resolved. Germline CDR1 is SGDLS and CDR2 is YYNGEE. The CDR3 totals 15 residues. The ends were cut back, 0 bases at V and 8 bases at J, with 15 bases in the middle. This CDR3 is CASSVVDTGADTIYF. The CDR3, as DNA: TGTGCCAGCAGCGTAGTAGACACCGGTGCGGACACCATATATTTT.

This chain's CDR3 is CASSSPRTGGSGYTF. In DNA, the CDR3 is TGTGCCAGCAGTTCCCCCCGGACAGGCGGTTCGGGCTACACCTTC. The chain couples TRBV12-3 or TRBV12-4 to TRBJ1-2, with 7 bases that match TRBD1. This CDR3 comprises 15 residues. With 4 bases clipped from V and 8 bases from J, the junction kept 13 bases outside the gene matches.

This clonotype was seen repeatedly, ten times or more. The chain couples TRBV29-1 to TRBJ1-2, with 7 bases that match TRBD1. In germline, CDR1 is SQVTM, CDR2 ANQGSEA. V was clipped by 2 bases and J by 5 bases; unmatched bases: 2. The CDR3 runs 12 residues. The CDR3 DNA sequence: TGCAGCGTTGAACCAGGGGGTTATGGCTACACCTTC. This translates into CSVEPGGYGYTF.

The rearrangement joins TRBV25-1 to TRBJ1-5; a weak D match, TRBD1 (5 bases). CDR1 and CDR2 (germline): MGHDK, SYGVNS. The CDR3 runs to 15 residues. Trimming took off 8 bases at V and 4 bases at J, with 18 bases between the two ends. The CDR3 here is CASQQAGSENQPQHF. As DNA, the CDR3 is TGTGCCAGCCAGCAGGCAGGGTCCGAGAATCAGCCCCAGCATTTT.

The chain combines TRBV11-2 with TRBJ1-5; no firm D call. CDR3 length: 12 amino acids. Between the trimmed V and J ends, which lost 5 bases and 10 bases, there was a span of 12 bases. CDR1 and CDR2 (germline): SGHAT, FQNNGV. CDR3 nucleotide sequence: TGTGCCAGCAGCGTTGACTTGTATCCCCAGCATTTT. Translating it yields CASSVDLYPQHF.

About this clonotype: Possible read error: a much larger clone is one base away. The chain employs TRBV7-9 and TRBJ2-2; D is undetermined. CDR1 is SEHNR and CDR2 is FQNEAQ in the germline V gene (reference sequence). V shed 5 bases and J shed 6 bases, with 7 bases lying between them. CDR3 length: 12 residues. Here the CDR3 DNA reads TGTGCCAGCAGCCCCCGGCCCGGGGAGCTGTTTTTT. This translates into CASSPRPGELFF. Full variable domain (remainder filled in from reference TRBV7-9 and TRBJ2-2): DTGVSQNPRHKITKRGQNVTFRCDPISEHNRLYWYRQTLGQGPEFLTYFQNEAQLEKSRLLSDRFSAERPKGSFSTLEIQRTEQGDSAMYLCASSPRPGELFFGEGSRLTVL.

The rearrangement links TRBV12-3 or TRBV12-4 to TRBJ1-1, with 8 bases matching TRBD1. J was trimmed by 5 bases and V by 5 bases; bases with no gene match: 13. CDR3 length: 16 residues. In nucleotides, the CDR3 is TGTGCCAGCAGTCTAACTTGGCAGGGGGCTGGGACTGAAGCTTTCTTT. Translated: CASSLTWQGAGTEAFF.

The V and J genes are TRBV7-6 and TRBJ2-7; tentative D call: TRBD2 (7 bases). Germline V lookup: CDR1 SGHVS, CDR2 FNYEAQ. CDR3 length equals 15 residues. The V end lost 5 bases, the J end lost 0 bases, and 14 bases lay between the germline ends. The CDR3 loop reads CASSRGAGSSYEQYF. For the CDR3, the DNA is TGTGCCAGCAGCCGGGGGGCGGGAAGCTCCTACGAGCAGTACTTC. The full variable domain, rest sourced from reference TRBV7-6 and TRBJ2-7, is GAGVSQSPRYKVTKRGQDVALRCDPISGHVSLYWYRQALGQGPEFLTYFNYEAQQDKSGLPNDRFSAERPEGSISTLTIQRTEQRDSAMYRCASSRGAGSSYEQYFGPGTRLTVT.

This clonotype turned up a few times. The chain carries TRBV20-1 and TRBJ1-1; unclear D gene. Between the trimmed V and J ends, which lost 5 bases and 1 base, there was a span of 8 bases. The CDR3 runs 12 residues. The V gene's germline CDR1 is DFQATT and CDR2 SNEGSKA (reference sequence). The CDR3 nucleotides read TGCAGTGCTGGGGTCGCGAACACTGAAGCTTTCTTT. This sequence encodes CSAGVANTEAFF.

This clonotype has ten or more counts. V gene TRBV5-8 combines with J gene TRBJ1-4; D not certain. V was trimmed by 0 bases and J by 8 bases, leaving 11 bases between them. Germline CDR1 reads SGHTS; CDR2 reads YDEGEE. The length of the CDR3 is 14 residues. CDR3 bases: TGTGCCAGCAGCTTGGACAGCGAAGACGAAAAACTGTTTTTT. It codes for CASSLDSEDEKLFF.

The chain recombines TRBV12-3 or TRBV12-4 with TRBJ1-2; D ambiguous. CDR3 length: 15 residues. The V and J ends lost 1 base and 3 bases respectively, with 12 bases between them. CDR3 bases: TGTGCCAGCAGTTTAGTTTTGGGTAATGACTATGGCTACACCTTC. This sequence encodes CASSLVLGNDYGYTF.

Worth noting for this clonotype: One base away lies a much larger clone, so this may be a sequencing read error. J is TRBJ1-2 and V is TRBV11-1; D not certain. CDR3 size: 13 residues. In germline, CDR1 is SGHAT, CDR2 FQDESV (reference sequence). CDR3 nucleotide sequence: TGTGTCAGCAGCTTAGGCCCGCACTATGGCTACACCTTC. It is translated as CVSSLGPHYGYTF.

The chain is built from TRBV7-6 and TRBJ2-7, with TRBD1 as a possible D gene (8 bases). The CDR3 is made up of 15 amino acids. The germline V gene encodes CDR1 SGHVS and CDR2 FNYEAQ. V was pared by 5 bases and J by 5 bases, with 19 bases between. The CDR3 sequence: CASSRSGQGGNEQYF. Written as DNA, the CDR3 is TGTGCCAGCAGCCGCAGCGGACAGGGAGGGAACGAGCAGTACTTC.

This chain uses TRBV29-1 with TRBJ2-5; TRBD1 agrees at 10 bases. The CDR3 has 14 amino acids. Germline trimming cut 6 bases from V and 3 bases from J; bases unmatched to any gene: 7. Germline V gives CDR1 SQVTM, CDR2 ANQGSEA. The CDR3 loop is CSVPDRGNKETQYF. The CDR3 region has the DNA TGCAGCGTACCGGACAGGGGGAATAAAGAGACCCAGTACTTC.

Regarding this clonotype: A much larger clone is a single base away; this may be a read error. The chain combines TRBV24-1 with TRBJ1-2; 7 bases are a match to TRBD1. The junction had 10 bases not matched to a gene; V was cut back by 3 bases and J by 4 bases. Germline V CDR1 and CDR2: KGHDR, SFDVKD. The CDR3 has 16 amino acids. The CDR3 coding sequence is TGTGCCACCAGTGATCGAAACTTGGACAGGCTCTATGGCTACACCTTC. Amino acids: CATSDRNLDRLYGYTF.

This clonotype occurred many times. CDR3 residues: CATSDLGRVAFF. CDR3 nucleotide sequence: TGTGCCACCAGTGATTTGGGCAGGGTAGCTTTCTTT. J is TRBJ1-1 and V is TRBV24-1, with TRBD1 as a possible D gene (5 bases). The germline V gene encodes CDR1 KGHDR and CDR2 SFDVKD. V was cut by 0 bases and J by 10 bases, with 8 bases left in between. CDR3 size: 12 residues.